Listed below are T cell receptor beta chains from one sample, sequenced in a study of blood T cell repertoires in COVID-19. TCRdb's table, derived via immunoSEQ multiplex PCR, lists solely in-frame clones and lacks some. Here the sample spans around 300,000 clones, approximately 91% being singletons. Source material: peripheral blood. Source of these receptors: a man over 45 with acute or convalescent COVID-19. CDR3s include the opening cysteine and the closing phenylalanine or tryptophan. D genes are given only for firm matches. Only part of the rows carry a size: once, few, many, or a class if the clone is expanded.

>NA|TRBJ2-1|TRBD2|TRBV4-1
TGCGCCAGCAGCCAAGGACCCCTAGCGGGGCCTTTTAATGAGCAGTTCTTC
CASSQGPLAGPFNEQFF
>NA|TRBJ2-3|TRBD2|TRBV4-2
TGTGCCAGCAGCCAACACCCTATCGCGGGGGTGGGGAGCCCAGATACGCAGTATTTT
CASSQHPIAGVGSPDTQYF
>NA|TRBJ2-7|TRBD1|TRBV7-6
TGTGCCAGCAGCTTAGCGCCGGACAGGGTGGCGGCCTACGAGCAGTACTTC
CASSLAPDRVAAYEQYF
>NA|TRBJ1-2|NA|TRBV6-5
TGTGCCAGCAGACACGCCCCACCCAGCTATGGCTACACCTTC
CASRHAPPSYGYTF
>NA|TRBJ1-2|TRBD1|TRBV27
TGTGCCAGCTTAGGGACAGGGATTAGAGGGTATGGCTACACCTTC
CASLGTGIRGYGYTF
>NA|TRBJ2-5|TRBD2|TRBV5-1
TGCGCCAGCAGTCCCCGACTAGCGGGGGGAAGGGAGACCCAGTACTTC
CASSPRLAGGRETQYF
>NA|TRBJ1-1|NA|TRBV5-1
TGCGCCAGCAGCTTGCAGGGAAACACTGAAGCTTTCTTT
CASSLQGNTEAFF
>once|TRBJ2-3|TRBD1|TRBV24-1
TGTGCCACCAGTGACCCGACAGGGGGAGGCACAGATACGCAGTATTTT
CATSDPTGGGTDTQYF
>once|TRBJ2-7|TRBD1|TRBV28
TGTGCCAGCAGTTTGACAGGGGGATGGAACGAGCAGTACTTC
CASSLTGGWNEQYF
>NA|TRBJ1-3|TRBD1|TRBV19
TGTGCCAGCCGGGACAGGGAAAATCCGGGGAGCTCTGGAAACACCATATATTTT
CASRDRENPGSSGNTIYF
>NA|TRBJ2-7|NA|TRBV2
TGTGCCAGCATCGAGGAGGCGGGAGAGCAGTACTTC
CASIEEAGEQYF
>NA|TRBJ1-2|NA|TRBV7-9
TGTGCCAGCAGCTTAGCCGCAGGGGATAGCTATGGCTACACCTTC
CASSLAAGDSYGYTF
>few|TRBJ1-3|NA|TRBV5-5
TGTGCCAGCAGCGGGGGGAGGGAACGCACTGGAAACACCATATATTTT
CASSGGRERTGNTIYF
>NA|TRBJ2-2|NA|TRBV9
TGTGCCAGCAGCGCAGGCGCCACCGGGGAGCTGTTTTTT
CASSAGATGELFF
>NA|TRBJ2-7|TRBD1|TRBV4-1
TGCGCCAGCAGCCAACCCGGGACAGGGACCGAGCAGTACTTC
CASSQPGTGTEQYF
>few|TRBJ2-7|NA|TRBV5-1
TGCGCCATCAGGGCAGTCATCGAGCAGTACTTC
CAIRAVIEQYF
>NA|TRBJ2-3|NA|TRBV7-3
TGTGCCAGCAGCTTAAATGGTCTAGGATTGGCAGATACGCAGTATTTT
CASSLNGLGLADTQYF
>NA|TRBJ2-3|NA|TRBV6-5
TGTGCCAGCATTTCCGGGCGGGGAGGTGAAGATACGCAGTATTTT
CASISGRGGEDTQYF
>once|TRBJ1-1|NA|TRBV6-5
TGTGCCAGCAGTTACTCCGGGGGGCTATTGACTGAAGCTTTCTTT
CASSYSGGLLTEAFF
>NA|TRBJ2-2|NA|TRBV5-1
TGCGCCAGCACCCCGTCCGCGGCGAACACCGGGGAGCTGTTTTTT
CASTPSAANTGELFF
>NA|TRBJ2-2|NA|TRBV6-5
TGTGCCAGCAGTTACAGGGGCTCCTCCGGGGAGCTGTTTTTT
CASSYRGSSGELFF
>NA|TRBJ1-1|TRBD1|TRBV10-1
TGCGCCAGCAGCTCGGACAGGGGGACTTTCTTT
CASSSDRGTFF
>NA|TRBJ2-1|TRBD2|TRBV3-1/TRBV3-2
TGTGCCAGCAGCCAAGCAGCGGGGGGCTACAATGAGCAGTTCTTC
CASSQAAGGYNEQFF
>NA|TRBJ2-2|NA|TRBV9
TGTGCCAGCAGTCATAGGGGGAGTACGAACACCGGGGAGCTGTTTTTT
CASSHRGSTNTGELFF
>few|TRBJ2-1|NA|TRBV18
TGTGCCAGCTCACCAGGGCGGGCTAGTATGGCGGATGAGCAGTTCTTC
CASSPGRASMADEQFF
>NA|TRBJ2-5|NA|TRBV9
TGTGCCAGCAGCGTGGAAGCTCTAGATGTGAGGGTAGGACTCCAAGAGACCCAGTACTTC
CASSVEALDVRVGLQETQYF
>NA|TRBJ2-3|NA|TRBV6-1
TGTGCCAGCAGTGAAGTATGGACAAGCACAGATACGCAGTATTTT
CASSEVWTSTDTQYF
>NA|TRBJ2-7|TRBD1|TRBV7-8
TGTGCCAGCAGCTTGGCAGGGGGATCCTACGAGCAGTACTTC
CASSLAGGSYEQYF
>few|TRBJ1-5|TRBD1|TRBV19
TGTGCCAGTAGTCGGACAGGGGGCAATCAGCCCCAGCATTTT
CASSRTGGNQPQHF
>NA|TRBJ1-1|NA|TRBV19
TGTGCCAGTAGCCCGACGGGGAACACTGAAGCTTTCTTT
CASSPTGNTEAFF
>NA|TRBJ2-3|TRBD2|TRBV3-1/TRBV3-2
TGTGCCAGCAGCCAAGGGCTTAGCGGGGAGTCAACTAGCACAGATACGCAGTATTTT
CASSQGLSGESTSTDTQYF
>NA|TRBJ1-5|NA|TRBV6-2/TRBV6-3
TGTGCCAGCAGTTACTCCTTGGGGCAGATCGGCAATCAGCCCCAGCATTTT
CASSYSLGQIGNQPQHF
>few|TRBJ1-5|TRBD1|TRBV9
TGTGCCAGCAGCGCCGACAGGGGGCAGAATCAGCCCCAGCATTTT
CASSADRGQNQPQHF
>NA|TRBJ2-5|NA|TRBV18
TGTGCCAGCTCTCGGCAGGGAGGAGAGACCCAGTACTTC
CASSRQGGETQYF
>NA|TRBJ2-1|NA|TRBV6-6
TGTGCCAGCTCCAACAGGGTAGGGGCAGGTGAGCAGTTCTTC
CASSNRVGAGEQFF
>NA|TRBJ1-6|TRBD1|TRBV5-8
TGTGCCAGCTCCCGACAGGGGAATTATTCACCCCTCCACTTT
CASSRQGNYSPLHF
>NA|TRBJ2-3|TRBD1|TRBV19
TGTGCCAGTAGTACCGGGACAGTGTTGGATACGCAGTATTTT
CASSTGTVLDTQYF
>NA|TRBJ2-7|TRBD2|TRBV7-6
TGTGCCAGCAGCCCCGTTGGGGGGGGTTACGAGCAGTACTTC
CASSPVGGGYEQYF
>NA|TRBJ1-2|TRBD1|TRBV27
TGTACCAGCAGTTTATTCGGGACAGGGAACTATGGCTACACCTTC
CTSSLFGTGNYGYTF
>NA|TRBJ2-5|NA|TRBV6-4
TGTGCCAGCGCGGCGGGGCCGCAAGAGACCCAGTACTTC
CASAAGPQETQYF
>NA|TRBJ1-6|TRBD1|TRBV9
TGTGCCAGCAGCGTAGGACAGGGCCGGGGCTCACCCCTCCACTTT
CASSVGQGRGSPLHF
>NA|TRBJ1-2|TRBD1|TRBV19
TGTGCCAGTCGGACAGGGATTAACTATGGCTACACCTTC
CASRTGINYGYTF
>NA|TRBJ1-5|TRBD1|TRBV5-8
TGTGCCAGCAGCTGGACAGGGGGTTACCAGCCCCAGCATTTT
CASSWTGGYQPQHF
>NA|TRBJ1-5|TRBD1|TRBV14
TGTGCCAGCAGCCAGGGCGACAGGGCCGATCAGCCCCAGCATTTT
CASSQGDRADQPQHF
>NA|TRBJ2-5|TRBD2|TRBV11-2
TGTGCCAGCCTTTCCAGCCGGGGAGGGGAGACCCAGTACTTC
CASLSSRGGETQYF
>NA|TRBJ2-1|NA|TRBV3-1/TRBV3-2
TGTGCCAGCAGCCGATCAGGAGGGCTGTACAATGAGCAGTTCTTC
CASSRSGGLYNEQFF
>NA|TRBJ1-5|TRBD1|TRBV3-1/TRBV3-2
TGTGCCAGCAGCCCCGGACAGGGGTATCAGCCCCAGCATTTT
CASSPGQGYQPQHF
>NA|TRBJ2-1|TRBD2|TRBV4-1
TGCGCCAGCAGCTGGGGGGCGGGGGGCCATAATGAGCAGTTCTTC
CASSWGAGGHNEQFF
>NA|TRBJ1-3|NA|TRBV9
TGTGCCAGCAGCGTAGGAGGGATCTCTGGAAACACCATATATTTT
CASSVGGISGNTIYF
>once|TRBJ2-1|TRBD1|TRBV6-2/TRBV6-3
TGTGCCAGCAGTTACCCAGGGGGCACGTCCTACAATGAGCAGTTCTTC
CASSYPGGTSYNEQFF
>NA|TRBJ2-7|TRBD2|TRBV7-2
TGTGCCAGCAGCCGGGACTACTCCTACGAGCAGTACTTC
CASSRDYSYEQYF
>NA|TRBJ1-2|NA|TRBV5-8
TGTGCCAGCAGCTTGCCATGGACAGCCTATGGCTACACCTTC
CASSLPWTAYGYTF